The clone carrying this TCR beta chain was picked up many times. The investigators amplified TCR beta CDR3 regions from RNA transcripts. Using the HTBI primer set, a first-round RT-PCR was run on the TCR CDR3. TCRdb recomputed calls from the multiplex PCR reads with MiXCR, one row per CDR3 protein. The data contain 300,000 to 450,000 distinct CDR3 sequences, 15% to 20% of them seen just once; the ten biggest clones take up 15% to 17%. Fresh peripheral blood, approximately 10 ml, yielded the PBMCs. This entry belongs to a study of T cells in Graves' hyperthyroidism and ophthalmopathy. V lost 5 bases and J lost 1, with 17 bases in between. Germline V gives CDR1 SGHAT, CDR2 FQNNGV. This CDR3 is 16 amino acids long.

Source material: blood. This sequence joins TRBV11-2 and TRBJ1-2; D remains unclear. This clonotype was sampled from a woman aged 35 to 49 with Graves' ophthalmopathy. CDR3 sequence (DNA): TGTGCCAGCAGCCCCAAGGGATTTGAGTTTAACTATGGCTACACCTTC. This translates into CASSPKGFEFNYGYTF.